This record covers a single T cell receptor (beta chain). What it recognizes is unknown. This sample was included in a study of cytomegalovirus exposure and HLA in healthy donors. Findings and limits, study-wide: Generally TCR sequences proved uncommon, though certain public TCRs appeared in numerous donors. According to a subsequent analysis, TCR clusters identified in the first cohort showed a tendency to co-occur across the 120 or so validation repertoires. TCR beta chains numbering some 160 were designated cytomegalovirus-associated. Specificity of a few CMV-associated chains for CMV antigens was verified in vitro.

Trimming took 6 bases from V and 10 from J, leaving 19 bases between them. Germline V gene lookup returns CDR1 MNHEY and CDR2 SVGAGI. The CDR3 totals 14 residues. Clones were read by immunoSEQ multiplex PCR, and TCRdb kept only the in-frame ones, dropping some. The table has about 280,000 clones, roughly 90% seen once. The sequence derives from a woman younger than 30 in good health and CMV-seronegative. The rearrangement joins TRBV6-5 to TRBJ2-4; D remains ambiguous. The sample comprised PBMCs. The CDR3 sequence is CASSSAPVPGIQYF. The CDR3 DNA reads TGTGCCAGCAGCTCCGCCCCGGTCCCGGGTATTCAGTACTTC.